The rows below give T cell receptor beta chains drawn from one sample of a study of patients and donors after allogeneic stem cell transplantation. MiXCR, applied by TCRdb to the RT-PCR reads, yields one record per CDR3 protein. The sample has about 200,000 distinct CDR3 sequences; around two fifths are singletons. What was sequenced was blood, either unsorted or a sorted T cell fraction (not recorded which). The receptors were sampled from a human donor who was either an allogeneic HSCT recipient or a stem cell or donor lymphocyte infusion donor (not recorded which). It is not recorded whose cells these are; they may come from a transplant donor. CDR3s include the opening cysteine and the closing phenylalanine or tryptophan. D genes are given only for firm matches. Rows give clone size only sometimes, using once, few, many, or a class for an expanded clone.

D gene	clone size	V gene	J gene	CDR3 protein	CDR3 DNA
TRBD1	.	TRBV30	TRBJ2-5	CAWSVPGPRTGGQYF	TGTGCCTGGAGTGTACCGGGACCCCGCACAGGGGGCCAGTACTTC
.	.	TRBV12-3/TRBV12-4	TRBJ2-3	CASSLQVPDTQYF	TGTGCCAGCAGTCTACAGGTTCCAGATACGCAGTATTTT
.	.	TRBV6-5	TRBJ2-7	CASSYEGSGSYEQYF	TGTGCCAGCAGTTACGAGGGATCGGGCTCCTACGAGCAGTACTTC
.	.	TRBV20-1	TRBJ1-2	CRAGKDDGNGYTF	TGCAGGGCGGGGAAGGACGACGGGAATGGCTACACCTTC
TRBD1	.	TRBV6-2/TRBV6-3	TRBJ2-7	CASSYTGGAGEQYF	TGTGCCAGCAGTTACACAGGGGGCGCGGGTGAGCAGTACTTC
.	.	TRBV12-3/TRBV12-4	TRBJ2-1	CASSLGINEQFF	TGTGCCAGCAGTTTAGGGATCAATGAGCAGTTCTTC
.	.	TRBV7-2	TRBJ2-2	CASSPPQNTGELFF	TGTGCCAGCAGCCCCCCACAGAACACCGGGGAGCTGTTTTTT
TRBD1	.	TRBV29-1	TRBJ1-2	CSATEDRGISGYTF	TGCAGCGCTACGGAAGACAGGGGAATCTCTGGCTACACCTTC
TRBD2	.	TRBV28	TRBJ2-3	CASSLFGAGGQVDTQYF	TGTGCCAGCAGTTTATTCGGAGCGGGAGGGCAGGTGGATACGCAGTATTTT
TRBD2	.	TRBV9	TRBJ2-2	CASRVSGTNTGELFF	TGTGCCAGCAGGGTCAGCGGGACGAACACCGGGGAGCTGTTTTTT
.	few	TRBV12-3/TRBV12-4	TRBJ1-2	CASSPFSYGYTF	TGTGCCAGCAGCCCTTTTAGTTATGGCTACACCTTC
.	few	TRBV12-3/TRBV12-4	TRBJ2-3	CASSFGQSTDTQYF	TGTGCCAGCAGTTTCGGACAAAGCACAGATACGCAGTATTTT
.	.	TRBV5-6	TRBJ2-3	CASSRGTSFWTDTQYF	TGTGCCAGCAGCCGGGGGACTTCGTTTTGGACAGATACGCAGTATTTT
TRBD1	.	TRBV15	TRBJ2-1	CATSPPGQRYNEQFF	TGTGCCACCAGTCCACCGGGACAGCGCTACAATGAGCAGTTCTTC
.	few	TRBV6-1	TRBJ1-5	CASSEEDGSNQPQHF	TGTGCCAGCAGTGAAGAGGACGGTAGCAATCAGCCCCAGCATTTT
TRBD2	few	TRBV5-8	TRBJ2-1	CASSLAFFSGGYNEQFF	TGTGCCAGCAGCTTGGCCTTCTTTAGCGGGGGGTACAATGAGCAGTTCTTC
.	.	TRBV10-3	TRBJ1-1	CAIRGQSAMNTEAFF	TGTGCCATCAGGGGTCAGTCAGCTATGAACACTGAAGCTTTCTTT
.	once	TRBV9	TRBJ2-5	CASSAPIGGTQYF	TGTGCCAGCAGCGCGCCTATTGGGGGGACCCAGTACTTC
.	.	TRBV27	TRBJ2-1	CASSLSMGSLPPNEQFF	TGTGCCAGCAGTTTATCGATGGGGTCATTGCCGCCGAATGAGCAGTTCTTC
.	.	TRBV27	TRBJ2-7	CASSLSHSYEQYF	TGTGCCAGCAGTTTATCTCACTCCTACGAGCAGTACTTC
TRBD1	.	TRBV13	TRBJ2-2	CASSLGGQGGTGELFF	TGTGCCAGCAGCTTAGGGGGACAGGGAGGCACCGGGGAGCTGTTTTTT
.	.	TRBV7-6	TRBJ1-1	CASSLVAGTEAFF	TGTGCCAGCAGCTTAGTAGCGGGCACTGAAGCTTTCTTT
.	.	TRBV6-2/TRBV6-3	TRBJ2-2	CASSYGRSTGELFF	TGTGCCAGCAGTTACGGCAGATCCACCGGGGAGCTGTTTTTT
.	.	TRBV29-1	TRBJ2-1	CSAPGDTYNEQFF	TGCAGCGCTCCGGGGGACACCTACAATGAGCAGTTCTTC
.	.	TRBV9	TRBJ1-5	CASSVGPDPASNQPQHF	TGTGCCAGCAGCGTAGGGCCGGATCCCGCGAGCAATCAGCCCCAGCATTTT
.	.	TRBV4-2	TRBJ2-7	CASSQLGLGIAGHYEQYF	TGTGCCAGCAGCCAACTGGGGTTGGGAATCGCGGGACACTACGAGCAGTACTTC
TRBD1	.	TRBV9	TRBJ1-5	CASSVGGTGNQPQHF	TGTGCCAGCAGCGTAGGCGGGACAGGGAATCAGCCCCAGCATTTT
.	.	TRBV4-1	TRBJ2-3	CASSQGTLVADTQYF	TGCGCCAGCAGCCAAGGGACGCTAGTCGCAGATACGCAGTATTTT
TRBD1	.	TRBV7-9	TRBJ1-5	CASGGTENQPQHF	TGTGCCAGTGGGGGGACAGAAAATCAGCCCCAGCATTTT
.	.	TRBV18	TRBJ1-1	CASGETWARNTEAFF	TGTGCCAGCGGGGAGACATGGGCTCGGAACACTGAAGCTTTCTTT
TRBD1	.	TRBV5-1	TRBJ1-3	CASRDRDYGNTIYF	TGCGCCAGCAGGGACAGGGATTATGGAAACACCATATATTTT
TRBD1	.	TRBV4-3	TRBJ2-7	CASSQVRQGPTYEQYF	TGCGCCAGCAGCCAAGTTCGACAGGGCCCTACCTACGAGCAGTACTTC
.	.	TRBV21-1	TRBJ2-5	CASGYGRQGEETQYF	TGTGCCAGCGGCTACGGCCGACAAGGGGAAGAGACCCAGTACTTC
.	.	TRBV12-3/TRBV12-4	TRBJ1-1	CASSGMETEAFF	TGTGCCAGCAGCGGGATGGAGACTGAAGCTTTCTTT
.	few	TRBV7-6	TRBJ1-1	CASSLIGDTEAFF	TGTGCCAGCAGCTTAATTGGGGACACTGAAGCTTTCTTT
.	once	TRBV4-2	TRBJ2-1	CASSQLATAYNEQFF	TGTGCCAGCAGCCAATTAGCTACCGCCTACAATGAGCAGTTCTTC
TRBD2	.	TRBV20-1	TRBJ2-3	CSARDYPWTTDTQYF	TGCAGTGCTCGGGACTATCCCTGGACCACAGATACGCAGTATTTT
.	.	TRBV19	TRBJ1-5	CASSMGGNQPQHF	TGTGCCAGTAGTATGGGGGGAAATCAGCCCCAGCATTTT
TRBD2	few	TRBV7-9	TRBJ2-5	CASSYPGTIQETQYF	TGTGCCAGCAGCTACCCCGGGACTATCCAAGAGACCCAGTACTTC
.	.	TRBV28	TRBJ1-1	CASSRVTSIVAEAFF	TGTGCCAGCAGCCGGGTAACAAGTATCGTCGCTGAAGCTTTCTTT
TRBD2	few	TRBV28	TRBJ2-7	CASVMREKAGEQYF	TGTGCCAGTGTAATGCGGGAGAAAGCCGGCGAGCAGTACTTC
.	few	TRBV6-2/TRBV6-3	TRBJ2-7	CASTSPGHRLTYEQYF	TGTGCCAGCACCTCACCGGGGCACCGCCTAACCTACGAGCAGTACTTC